This is a list of T cell receptor beta chains from one sample in a study of shared clonotypes between healthy human individuals. Only in-frame clones appear in the TCRdb table, and some are missing; sequencing was by immunoSEQ multiplex PCR. The data show approximately 2,000,000 clones, roughly 92% seen once. Sequenced input: naive CD4+ T cells from PBMCs. Every receptor here comes from a man younger than 35 in good health. Some clones in this sample may be carry-over from other donors' samples. The CDR3 runs from the conserved cysteine through the conserved F or W. D genes are given only for firm matches. Part of the rows lack a size; the others show once, few, many or a class for expanded clones.

j_gene | d_gene | abundance | v_gene | len | CDR3nt | CDR3aa
TRBJ1-4 | - | - | TRBV7-9 | 14 | TGTGCCAGCAGCTTAGGAGGCCAATCAGAAAAACTGTTTTTT | CASSLGGQSEKLFF
TRBJ1-1 | - | - | TRBV10-3 | 19 | TGTGCCATCAGTGAGCCCCTGGCCGGGACACAAGCCCGGGGGAGAGAAGCTTTCTTT | CAISEPLAGTQARGREAFF
TRBJ1-5 | - | - | TRBV2 | 17 | TGTGCCAGCACCGCGGAGGACGGGAGAATGGGCAATCAGCCCCAGCATTTT | CASTAEDGRMGNQPQHF
TRBJ1-2 | - | once | TRBV18 | 13 | TGTGCCAGCTCACCATTGGGTGGTTTTGGCTACACCTTC | CASSPLGGFGYTF
TRBJ2-3 | TRBD2 | - | TRBV7-9 | 17 | TGTGCCAGCAGCCCACACCGTAGCGGGGGATACACAGATACGCAGTATTTT | CASSPHRSGGYTDTQYF
TRBJ1-2 | - | - | TRBV18 | 14 | TGTGCCAGCTCACCACCTGTCCTGAACTATGGCTACACCTTC | CASSPPVLNYGYTF
TRBJ1-1 | - | once | TRBV6-6 | 12 | TGTGCCAGCAGGAGGACAGAGCTTGAAGCTTTCTTT | CASRRTELEAFF
TRBJ2-2 | TRBD2 | - | TRBV5-1 | 17 | TGCGCCAGCAGCTTGGCCTTGCGGGAGCCCGACACCGGGGAGCTGTTTTTT | CASSLALREPDTGELFF
TRBJ1-4 | TRBD1 | once | TRBV5-4 | 14 | TGTGCCAGCAGCTTGAAAGGGGGCGCGGGAAAACTGTTTTTT | CASSLKGGAGKLFF
TRBJ2-7 | - | - | TRBV5-5 | 14 | TGTGCCAGCAGCTTGGACAGGGTCAGGGGCGAGCAGTACTTC | CASSLDRVRGEQYF
TRBJ1-1 | TRBD1 | - | TRBV27 | 13 | TGTGCCAGCAGTTTAGGTCGGACAGGACAAGCTTTCTTT | CASSLGRTGQAFF
TRBJ2-2 | - | - | TRBV9 | 12 | TGTGCCAGCAATAGGGACACCGGGGAGCTGTTTTTT | CASNRDTGELFF
TRBJ1-2 | - | - | TRBV11-2 | 11 | TGTGCCAGCAGCTTAGCAGGCGAAGATACCTTC | CASSLAGEDTF
TRBJ2-7 | TRBD1 | few | TRBV29-1 | 15 | TGCAGCGTCCGAAGGGCAGGGGGAAGCTCCTACGAGCAGTACTTC | CSVRRAGGSSYEQYF
TRBJ2-7 | - | - | TRBV28 | 15 | TGTGCCAGCAGTTTATGGGCGAGCGTATCCTACGAGCAGTACTTC | CASSLWASVSYEQYF
TRBJ1-1 | TRBD1 | - | TRBV6-1 | 14 | TGTGCCAGCAGTCGGGACAGGGGGAACACTGAAGCTTTCTTT | CASSRDRGNTEAFF
TRBJ2-2 | - | - | TRBV11-3 | 15 | TGTGCCAGCAGCCGTTTCCAGGAGAACACCGGGGAGCTGTTTTTT | CASSRFQENTGELFF
TRBJ1-2 | - | - | TRBV5-1 | 13 | TGCGCCAGCAGCTTGGAGGGGTTAAATGGCTACACCTTC | CASSLEGLNGYTF
TRBJ1-1 | - | - | TRBV2 | 13 | TGTGCCAGCAGTGATGTGTTGGGCTACGAAGCTTTCTTT | CASSDVLGYEAFF
TRBJ1-1 | - | - | TRBV6-1 | 16 | TGTGCCAGCAGCGAAAGAAGCGTAACCCTGGATCGGAAAGCTTTCTTT | CASSERSVTLDRKAFF
TRBJ2-6 | - | - | TRBV18 | 16 | TGTGCCAGCTCACCCTATGGGGTAGCTGGGGCCAACGTCCTGACTTTC | CASSPYGVAGANVLTF
TRBJ2-1 | - | - | TRBV18 | 14 | TGTGCCAGCTCACCATCCACGTCCGACAATGAGCAGTTCTTC | CASSPSTSDNEQFF
TRBJ1-1 | - | once | TRBV11-2 | 15 | TGTGCCAGCAGCTTAGGGGGGGCACTGAACACTGAAGCTTTCTTT | CASSLGGALNTEAFF
TRBJ2-1 | TRBD2 | - | TRBV7-3 | 15 | TGTGCCAGCAGCTTAATAGCGGGGTTCTACAATGAGCAGTTCTTC | CASSLIAGFYNEQFF
TRBJ2-2 | - | - | TRBV19 | 15 | TGTGCCAGTAGTATACAGCGGGTGAACACCGGGGAGCTGTTTTTT | CASSIQRVNTGELFF
TRBJ2-5 | - | - | TRBV9 | 15 | TGTGCCAGCAGCGTAGGGACCACCTCCCAAGAGACCCAGTACTTC | CASSVGTTSQETQYF
TRBJ2-7 | TRBD2 | - | TRBV6-1 | 17 | TGTGCCAGCAGTGATGGGGCCCGGGGGGTCCGGACGTACGAGCAGTACTTC | CASSDGARGVRTYEQYF
TRBJ1-5 | TRBD1 | - | TRBV15 | 16 | TGTGCCACCAGCAGAATTACAGGGGAGAGCAATCAGCCCCAGCATTTT | CATSRITGESNQPQHF
TRBJ2-1 | TRBD2 | - | TRBV7-2 | 16 | TGTGCCAGCAGCCCCCGGACTAGCGGGAACTACAATGAGCAGTTCTTC | CASSPRTSGNYNEQFF
TRBJ2-3 | - | - | TRBV7-3 | 15 | TGTGCCAGCAGCTTGGGTTGGCAGGGTCCAGATACGCAGTATTTT | CASSLGWQGPDTQYF
TRBJ1-1 | TRBD1 | - | TRBV27 | 13 | TGTGCCAGCAGCCTACAGGGGCTCACTGAAGCTTTCTTT | CASSLQGLTEAFF
TRBJ2-2 | - | - | TRBV19 | 12 | TGTGCCAGTACATGGGACACCGGGGAGCTGTTTTTT | CASTWDTGELFF
TRBJ2-4 | TRBD2 | - | TRBV28 | 15 | TGTGCCAGCAGTCCAGCGGGAGGGTCGATAAACATTCAGTACTTC | CASSPAGGSINIQYF
TRBJ2-1 | TRBD2 | - | TRBV7-2 | 16 | TGTGCCAGCAGCTTAGAACTAGCGGGAGTACGGAATGAGCAGTTCTTC | CASSLELAGVRNEQFF
TRBJ1-2 | - | - | TRBV5-6 | 16 | TGTGCCAGCAGCTTTCGGTTAAGCGTCCGGAGCTATGGCTACACCTTC | CASSFRLSVRSYGYTF
TRBJ2-5 | TRBD2 | - | TRBV6-5 | 15 | TGTGCCAGCAGTTCCGCGGCGGGAGGTTGGGAGACCCAGTACTTC | CASSSAAGGWETQYF
TRBJ2-7 | - | - | TRBV18 | 13 | TGTGCCAGCTCACAGGCAGAGGGCTACGAGCAGTACTTC | CASSQAEGYEQYF
TRBJ1-5 | TRBD1 | once | TRBV5-8 | 15 | TGTGCCAGCAGCAGACAGGGATATAGCAATCAGCCCCAGCATTTT | CASSRQGYSNQPQHF
TRBJ2-1 | - | - | TRBV6-5 | 14 | TGTGCCAGCAGGTCCGGCGGCCGGGGGAATGAGCAGTTCTTC | CASRSGGRGNEQFF
TRBJ2-7 | - | - | TRBV18 | 15 | TGTGCCAGCTCACCTCCCGGGACCGAATCCTACGAGCAGTACTTC | CASSPPGTESYEQYF
TRBJ2-1 | TRBD1 | - | TRBV11-1 | 18 | TGTGCCAGCAGCTTAGAAGGGGGCCCCTACGCCCCGTACAATGAGCAGTTCTTC | CASSLEGGPYAPYNEQFF
TRBJ1-4 | TRBD1 | - | TRBV28 | 15 | TGTGCCAGCAGCTCACCGGGACAGGCGGTTGAAAAACTGTTTTTT | CASSSPGQAVEKLFF
TRBJ2-7 | TRBD2 | - | TRBV4-1 | 19 | TGCGCCAGCAGCCAAGATCGCCCAAGCGGGAGGCCCAGGGGGTACGAGCAGTACTTC | CASSQDRPSGRPRGYEQYF
TRBJ2-7 | - | - | TRBV7-2 | 16 | TGTGCCAGCAGCCCATCCGGGGCTAGAAGGAGTCGAGAGCAGTACTTC | CASSPSGARRSREQYF
TRBJ2-2 | - | once | TRBV7-2 | 17 | TGTGCCAGCAGAAGCTTAGCCAAGGCCACCTGGTCCGGGGAGCTGTTTTTT | CASRSLAKATWSGELFF